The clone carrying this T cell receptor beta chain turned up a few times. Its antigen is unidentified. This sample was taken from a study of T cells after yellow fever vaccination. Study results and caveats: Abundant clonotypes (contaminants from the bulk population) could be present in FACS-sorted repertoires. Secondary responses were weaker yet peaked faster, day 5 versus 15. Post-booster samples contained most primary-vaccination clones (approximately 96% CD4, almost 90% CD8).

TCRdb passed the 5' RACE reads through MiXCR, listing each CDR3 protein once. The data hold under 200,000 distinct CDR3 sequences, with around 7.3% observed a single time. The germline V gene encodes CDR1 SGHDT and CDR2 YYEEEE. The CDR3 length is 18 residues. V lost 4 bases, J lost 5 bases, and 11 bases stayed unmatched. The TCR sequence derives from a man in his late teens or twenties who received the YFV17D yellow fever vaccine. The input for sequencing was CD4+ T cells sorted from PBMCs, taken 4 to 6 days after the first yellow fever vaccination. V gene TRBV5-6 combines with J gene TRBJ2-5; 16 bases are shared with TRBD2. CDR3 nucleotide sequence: TGTGCCAGCAGCCTGCCGGGACTAGCGGGGGGGCCGGGTGAGACCCAGTACTTC. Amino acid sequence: CASSLPGLAGGPGETQYF.